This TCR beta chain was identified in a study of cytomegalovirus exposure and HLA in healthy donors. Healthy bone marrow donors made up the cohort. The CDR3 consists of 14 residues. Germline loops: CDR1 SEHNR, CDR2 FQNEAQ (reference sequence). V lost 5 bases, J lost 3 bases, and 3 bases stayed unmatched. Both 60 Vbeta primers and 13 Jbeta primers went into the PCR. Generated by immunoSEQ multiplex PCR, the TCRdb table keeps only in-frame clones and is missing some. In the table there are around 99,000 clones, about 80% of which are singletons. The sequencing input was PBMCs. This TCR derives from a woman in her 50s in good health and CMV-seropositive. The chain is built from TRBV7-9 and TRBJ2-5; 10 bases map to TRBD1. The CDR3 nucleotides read TGTGCCAGCAGCCTTGGGACAGGGGAAGAGACCCAGTACTTC. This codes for CASSLGTGEETQYF.